This TCR beta chain stems from a study of chemoradiotherapy in HPV16-positive cancers. In germline, CDR1 is SQVTM, CDR2 ANQGSEA. Trimming at V came to 6 bases and at J to 3 bases, leaving 11 bases not matched to a gene. The CDR3 contains 15 residues. TCRdb's table, derived via immunoSEQ multiplex PCR, lists solely in-frame clones and lacks some. The sample records some 3,600 clones, just under 95% being singletons. Study results and caveats: HPV-specific T cells were functionally defined from only a couple of HPV16-positive patients.

With respect to this clone: Its antigen remains unknown.

The sample here was taken from a patient who underwent chemoradiotherapy. The TCR sequence derives from a human donor with HPV-associated anogenital cancer. V gene TRBV29-1 combines with J gene TRBJ2-3, with TRBD1 matching over 8 bases. The CDR3 nucleotides are TGCAGCGTAGAGCGGACAGGGCCAGGGACAGATACGCAGTATTTT. Translation gives CSVERTGPGTDTQYF.